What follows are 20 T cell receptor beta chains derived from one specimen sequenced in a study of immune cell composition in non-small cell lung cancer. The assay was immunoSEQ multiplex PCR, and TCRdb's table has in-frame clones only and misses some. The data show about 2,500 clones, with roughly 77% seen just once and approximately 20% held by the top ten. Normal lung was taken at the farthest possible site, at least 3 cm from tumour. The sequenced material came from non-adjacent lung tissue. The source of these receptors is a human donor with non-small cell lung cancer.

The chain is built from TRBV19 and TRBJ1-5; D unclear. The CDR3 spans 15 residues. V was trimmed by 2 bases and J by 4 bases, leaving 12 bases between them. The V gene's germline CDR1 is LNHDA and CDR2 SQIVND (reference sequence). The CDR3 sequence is CASSIFIGSNQPQHF. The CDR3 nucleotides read TGTGCCAGTAGTATATTCATCGGTTCGAATCAGCCCCAGCATTTT. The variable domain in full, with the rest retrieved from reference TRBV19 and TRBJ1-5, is DGGITQSPKYLFRKEGQNVTLSCEQNLNHDAMYWYRQDPGQGLRLIYYSQIVNDFQKGDIAEGYSVSREKKESFPLTVTSAQKNPTAFYLCASSIFIGSNQPQHFGDGTRLSIL.

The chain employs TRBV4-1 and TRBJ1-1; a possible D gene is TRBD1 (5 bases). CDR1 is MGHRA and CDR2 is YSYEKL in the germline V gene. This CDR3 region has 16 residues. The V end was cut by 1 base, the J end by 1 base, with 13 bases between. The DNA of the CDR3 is TGCGCCAGCAGCCAAGCTCGAACAGGCGGGAACACTGAAGCTTTCTTT. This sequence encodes CASSQARTGGNTEAFF.

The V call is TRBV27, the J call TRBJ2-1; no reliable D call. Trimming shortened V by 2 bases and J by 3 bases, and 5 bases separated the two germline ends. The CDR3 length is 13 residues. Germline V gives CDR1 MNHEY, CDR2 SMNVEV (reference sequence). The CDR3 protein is CASSLGSYNEQFF. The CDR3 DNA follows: TGTGCCAGCAGTTTAGGCAGCTACAATGAGCAGTTCTTC.

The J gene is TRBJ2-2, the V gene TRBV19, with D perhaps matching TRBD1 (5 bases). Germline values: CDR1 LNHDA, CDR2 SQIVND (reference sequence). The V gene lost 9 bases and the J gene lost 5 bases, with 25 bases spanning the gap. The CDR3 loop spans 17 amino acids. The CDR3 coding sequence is TGTGCCAGCGGCCATGGTCCGTGGGAAAGGGGTACCGGGGAGCTGTTTTTT. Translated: CASGHGPWERGTGELFF.

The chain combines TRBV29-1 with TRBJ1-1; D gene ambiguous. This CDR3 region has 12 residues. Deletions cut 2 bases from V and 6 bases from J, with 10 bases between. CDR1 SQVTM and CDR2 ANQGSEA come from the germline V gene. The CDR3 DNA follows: TGCAGCGTTGAAAGAGGAGGCGCTGAAGCTTTCTTT. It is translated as CSVERGGAEAFF.

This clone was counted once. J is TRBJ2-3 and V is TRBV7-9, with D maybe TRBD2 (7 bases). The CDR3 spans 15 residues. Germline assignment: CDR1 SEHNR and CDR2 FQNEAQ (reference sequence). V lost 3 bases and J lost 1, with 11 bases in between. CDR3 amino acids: CASSFRGARTDTQYF. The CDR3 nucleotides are TGTGCCAGCAGCTTCCGGGGGGCACGCACAGATACGCAGTATTTT.

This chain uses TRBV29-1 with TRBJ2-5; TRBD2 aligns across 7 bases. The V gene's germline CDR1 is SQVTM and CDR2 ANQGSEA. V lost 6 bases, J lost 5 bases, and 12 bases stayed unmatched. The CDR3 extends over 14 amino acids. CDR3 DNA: TGCAGCGTACACACCAGCGGGACTGGGGAGACCCAGTACTTC. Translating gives CSVHTSGTGETQYF.

CDR3: CASSSYRGLRKGYTF. CDR3 bases: TGTGCCAGCAGCTCCTACAGGGGGCTTAGGAAGGGCTACACCTTC. The chain has TRBV11-2 and TRBJ1-2, with 9 positions matching TRBD1. V was clipped by 4 bases and J by 8 bases; unmatched bases: 11. The CDR3 covers 15 residues. Per the germline V gene, CDR1 is SGHAT and CDR2 is FQNNGV.

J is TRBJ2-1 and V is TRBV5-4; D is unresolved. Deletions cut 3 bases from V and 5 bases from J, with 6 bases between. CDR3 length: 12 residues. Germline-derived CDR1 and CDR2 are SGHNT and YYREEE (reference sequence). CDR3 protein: CASSSYDNEQFF. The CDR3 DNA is TGTGCCAGCAGCTCCTACGACAATGAGCAGTTCTTC.

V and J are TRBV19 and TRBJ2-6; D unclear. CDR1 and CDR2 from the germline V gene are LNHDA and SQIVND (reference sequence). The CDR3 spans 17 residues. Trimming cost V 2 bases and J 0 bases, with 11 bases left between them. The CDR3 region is CASSIRSGRSGANVLTF. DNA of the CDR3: TGTGCCAGTAGTATACGCTCAGGCCGCTCTGGGGCCAACGTCCTGACTTTC. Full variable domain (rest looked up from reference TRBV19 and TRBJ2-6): DGGITQSPKYLFRKEGQNVTLSCEQNLNHDAMYWYRQDPGQGLRLIYYSQIVNDFQKGDIAEGYSVSREKKESFPLTVTSAQKNPTAFYLCASSIRSGRSGANVLTFGAGSRLTVL.

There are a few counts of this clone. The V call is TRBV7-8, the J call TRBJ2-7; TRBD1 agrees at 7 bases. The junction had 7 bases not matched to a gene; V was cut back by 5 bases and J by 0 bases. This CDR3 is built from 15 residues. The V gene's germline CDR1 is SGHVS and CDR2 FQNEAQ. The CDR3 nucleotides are TGTGCCAGCAGCCCTCGGACAGGAGTCTCCTACGAGCAGTACTTC. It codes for CASSPRTGVSYEQYF.

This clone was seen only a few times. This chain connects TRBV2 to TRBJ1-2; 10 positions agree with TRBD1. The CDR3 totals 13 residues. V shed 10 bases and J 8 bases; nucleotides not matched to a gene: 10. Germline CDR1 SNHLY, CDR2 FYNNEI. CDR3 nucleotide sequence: TGTGCCAACTCGGGACAGGGGAGCGGCGGCTACACCTTC. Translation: CANSGQGSGGYTF.

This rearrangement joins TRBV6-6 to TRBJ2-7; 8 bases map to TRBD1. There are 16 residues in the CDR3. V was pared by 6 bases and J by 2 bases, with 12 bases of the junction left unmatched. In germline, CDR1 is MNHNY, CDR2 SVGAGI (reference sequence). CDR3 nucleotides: TGTGCCAGCAGCCCCCCCGGACAGGGAAACACCTACGAGCAGTACTTC. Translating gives CASSPPGQGNTYEQYF.

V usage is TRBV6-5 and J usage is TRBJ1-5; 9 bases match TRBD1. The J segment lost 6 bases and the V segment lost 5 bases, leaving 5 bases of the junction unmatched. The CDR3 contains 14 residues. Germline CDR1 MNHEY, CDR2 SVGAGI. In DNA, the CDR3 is TGTGCCAGCAGTCCACAGGGGGCAGGTCAGCCCCAGCATTTT. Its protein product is CASSPQGAGQPQHF.

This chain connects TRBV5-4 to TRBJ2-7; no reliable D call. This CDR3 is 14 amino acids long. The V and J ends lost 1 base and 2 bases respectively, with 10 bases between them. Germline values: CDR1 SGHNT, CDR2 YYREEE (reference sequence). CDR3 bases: TGTGCCAGCAGCTTGCCCGACGGAGCCTACGAGCAGTACTTC. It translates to CASSLPDGAYEQYF.

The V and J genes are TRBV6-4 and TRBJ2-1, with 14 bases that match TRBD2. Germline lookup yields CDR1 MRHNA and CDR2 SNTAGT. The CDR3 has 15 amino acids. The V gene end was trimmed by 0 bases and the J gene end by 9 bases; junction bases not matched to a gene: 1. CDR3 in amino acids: CASSDSTSGGAEQFF. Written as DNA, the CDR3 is TGTGCCAGCAGTGACTCGACTAGCGGGGGGGCTGAGCAGTTCTTC.

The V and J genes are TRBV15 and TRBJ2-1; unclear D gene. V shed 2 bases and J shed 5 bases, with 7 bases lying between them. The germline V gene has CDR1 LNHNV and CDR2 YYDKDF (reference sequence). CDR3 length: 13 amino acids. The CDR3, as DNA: TGTGCCACCAGCAGACAGGTAAACAATGAGCAGTTCTTC. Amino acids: CATSRQVNNEQFF.

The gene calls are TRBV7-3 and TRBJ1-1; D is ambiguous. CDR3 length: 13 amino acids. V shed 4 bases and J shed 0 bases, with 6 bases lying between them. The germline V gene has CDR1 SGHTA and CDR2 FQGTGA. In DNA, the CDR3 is TGTGCCAGCAGCTCAGGCCTGAACACTGAAGCTTTCTTT. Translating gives CASSSGLNTEAFF.

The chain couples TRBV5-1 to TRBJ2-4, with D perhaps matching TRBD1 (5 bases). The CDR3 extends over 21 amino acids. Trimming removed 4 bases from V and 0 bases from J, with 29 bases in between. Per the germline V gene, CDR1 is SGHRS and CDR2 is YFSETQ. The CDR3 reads CASSGASFWANVGLAKNIQYF. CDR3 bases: TGCGCCAGCAGCGGGGCGAGCTTTTGGGCAAATGTAGGCCTAGCCAAAAACATTCAGTACTTC. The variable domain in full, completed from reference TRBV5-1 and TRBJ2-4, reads KAGVTQTPRYLIKTRGQQVTLSCSPISGHRSVSWYQQTPGQGLQFLFEYFSETQRNKGNFPGRFSGRQFSNSRSEMNVSTLELGDSALYLCASSGASFWANVGLAKNIQYFGAGTRLSVL.

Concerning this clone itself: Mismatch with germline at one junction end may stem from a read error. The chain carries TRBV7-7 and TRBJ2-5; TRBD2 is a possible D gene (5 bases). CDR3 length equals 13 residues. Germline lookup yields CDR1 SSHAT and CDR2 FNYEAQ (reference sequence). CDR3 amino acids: CASSRLRAETQYF. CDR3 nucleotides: TGTGCTAGCAGCCGACTAAGAGCAGAGACCCAGTACTTC.